The subject of this entry is one TCR beta chain. As yet, its antigen is unknown. TCRbeta library preparation incorporated unique molecular identifiers. TCRdb re-called the PCR reads with MiXCR, one entry per CDR3 protein. The table records about 350,000 distinct CDR3 sequences, around 15% of them present only once. Germline V CDR1 and CDR2: WNHNN, SYGVQD (reference sequence). This CDR3 is built from 16 residues. Deletions cut 3 bases from V and 2 bases from J, with 14 bases between. The sample originates from a study of T-cell reconstitution after alpha-beta-depleted transplantation in children. General study points: The main origin of T-cell counts and diversity one year after transplant was newly produced T cells. By about two months after transplant, alpha-beta T cells reportedly arose from several hundred graft clones that had expanded. Surviving recipient cells, namely T cells and thymic progenitors, were the source of high day-60 TCRbeta diversity in some patients.

The receptor's source is a male patient aged 2 to 10 who had a stem cell transplant for acute lymphoblastic leukemia, so the T cells may come from the graft donor. The chain joins TRBV10-1 to TRBJ2-4; maybe TRBD2 (7 bases). Sequences were derived from PBMCs, mostly from graft donor cells, sampled 360 days after TCRalphabeta/CD19-depleted stem cell transplant. CDR3 in DNA: TGCGCCAGCAGTGAAGGCAGGGGACTACCCAAAAACATTCAGTACTTC. This codes for CASSEGRGLPKNIQYF.